The 25 T cell receptor beta chains in this list originate from one sample, sequenced in a study of cytomegalovirus exposure and HLA in healthy donors. Profiled with immunoSEQ multiplex PCR; TCRdb holds only in-frame clones, not every one. The data hold some 80,000 clones, with almost 97% observed a single time. The sample was PBMCs. Every receptor here comes from a man between 18 and 35 years old in good health and CMV-seropositive.

The V call is TRBV29-1, the J call TRBJ2-7, with D possibly TRBD1 on 6 matching bases. The length of the CDR3 is 14 residues. From germline, CDR1 is SQVTM and CDR2 ANQGSEA. Between the trimmed V and J ends, which lost 3 bases and 2 bases, there was a span of 14 bases. CDR3 residues: CSVEGNRDPYEQYF. The CDR3 DNA sequence: TGCAGCGTTGAGGGAAACAGGGACCCCTACGAGCAGTACTTC.

The chain carries TRBV9 and TRBJ2-1, with 12 bases that match TRBD2. The junction had 10 bases not matched to a gene; V was cut back by 2 bases and J by 13 bases. This CDR3 has 15 residues. Germline values: CDR1 SGDLS, CDR2 YYNGEE. In DNA, the CDR3 is TGTGCCAGCAGCGTCGGGACTAGCGGGCAAGCCTCCCAGTTCTTC. Encoded protein: CASSVGTSGQASQFF.

The gene calls are TRBV9 and TRBJ1-1, with 9 nucleotides matching TRBD1. The CDR3 is 15 amino acids. The V gene end was trimmed by 3 bases and the J gene end by 1 base; junction bases not matched to a gene: 4. Germline CDR1 and CDR2: SGDLS and YYNGEE. The CDR3 sequence: CASSDRDRANTEAFF. The CDR3 DNA follows: TGTGCCAGCAGCGACCGGGACAGGGCGAACACTGAAGCTTTCTTT.

This chain joins TRBV7-2 and TRBJ2-7, with 10 nucleotides matching TRBD1. Unmatched junction bases numbered 8, after V lost 3 bases and J lost 6 bases. Germline CDR1 and CDR2: SGHTA and FQGNSA. The CDR3 spans 15 residues. CDR3 DNA: TGTGCCAGCAGCTTTGCGGGACAGGGGACCGGCGAGCAGTACTTC. As protein: CASSFAGQGTGEQYF.

This chain joins TRBV5-1 and TRBJ2-7; 9 positions match TRBD2. J lost 5 bases, V lost 5 bases, and 5 bases had no gene match. The CDR3 covers 13 residues. Germline values: CDR1 SGHRS, CDR2 YFSETQ. The CDR3 spells CASREREAHEQYF. CDR3 sequence (DNA): TGCGCCAGCAGAGAGCGGGAGGCCCACGAGCAGTACTTC.

The V call is TRBV10-2, the J call TRBJ2-2; 7 bases map to TRBD1. The CDR3 runs to 15 residues. V gave up 8 bases and J gave up 0 bases; unmatched junction bases: 6. Germline-derived CDR1 and CDR2 are WSHSY and SAAADI. The CDR3: CASRPGTANTGELFF. In nucleotides, the CDR3 is TGCGCCAGCCGTCCGGGGACAGCGAACACCGGGGAGCTGTTTTTT.

The chain recombines TRBV25-1 with TRBJ1-1; no definite D call. Germline CDR1 and CDR2: MGHDK and SYGVNS. Trimming left V 1 base short and J 0 bases short, with 6 bases between. There are 14 residues in the CDR3. In nucleotides, the CDR3 is TGTGCCAGCAGTGAATCCCATTTGAACACTGAAGCTTTCTTT. Translated: CASSESHLNTEAFF.

V usage is TRBV19 and J usage is TRBJ1-1; D is unresolved. V lost 0 bases and J lost 4, with 15 bases in between. Germline CDR1 LNHDA, CDR2 SQIVND (reference sequence). This CDR3 is built from 16 residues. The DNA of the CDR3 is TGTGCCAGTAGTATAGATCGGGTCTTAGTAGGCACTGAAGCTTTCTTT. Its translation is CASSIDRVLVGTEAFF.

This clone has just one count. V is TRBV6-5 and J is TRBJ2-7; 8 nucleotides line up with TRBD2. J gave up 3 bases and V 8 bases, and 9 bases lay outside the gene matches. This CDR3 comprises 14 residues. Germline V gene lookup returns CDR1 MNHEY and CDR2 SVGAGI. In nucleotides, the CDR3 is TGTGCCAGCCACGGGGGGGGGCAGTTCTACGAGCAGTACTTC. This sequence encodes CASHGGGQFYEQYF.

The V call is TRBV7-9, the J call TRBJ2-1; unclear D gene. The CDR3 is 13 residues long. The V and J ends lost 4 bases and 2 bases respectively, with 6 bases between them. Germline-derived CDR1 and CDR2 are SEHNR and FQNEAQ (reference sequence). CDR3 protein: CASSSLPYNEQFF. The CDR3 region has the DNA TGTGCCAGCAGCTCCCTTCCCTACAATGAGCAGTTCTTC.

This chain uses TRBV4-1 with TRBJ1-2; a possible D gene is TRBD1 (5 bases). The CDR3 has 13 amino acids. V lost 1 base to trimming and J lost 7 bases, with 10 bases between them. Germline values: CDR1 MGHRA, CDR2 YSYEKL. This CDR3 is CASSQVGDVGYTF. The CDR3 DNA sequence: TGCGCCAGCAGCCAAGTAGGGGATGTTGGCTACACCTTC.

Worth noting for this clone: Its ends do not fully match the called genes, so a read error is possible. This chain uses TRBV7-8 with TRBJ2-1, with TRBD2 identical over 11 bases. Germline-derived CDR1 and CDR2 are SGHVS and FQNEAQ. The CDR3 is 14 residues long. In DNA, the CDR3 is TGTGCCAGCAGCCTAGCGGGAGGAGGCAATGAGCAGTTCTTC. This gives the protein CASSLAGGGNEQFF.

The chain recombines TRBV7-3 with TRBJ2-1; 10 positions agree with TRBD1. Germline CDR1 reads SGHTA; CDR2 reads FQGTGA. The junction had 6 bases not matched to a gene; V was cut back by 5 bases and J by 2 bases. The CDR3 sequence is 16 residues long. In nucleotides, the CDR3 is TGTGCCAGCAGCACCCGACAGGGGGCTCCCTACAATGAGCAGTTCTTC. It encodes CASSTRQGAPYNEQFF.

The V gene is TRBV18, the J gene TRBJ2-7; TRBD1 agrees at 12 bases. The germline CDR1 and CDR2 sequences are KGHSH and LQKENI. The junction had 3 bases not matched to a gene; V was cut back by 6 bases and J by 6 bases. The CDR3 totals 13 residues. In DNA form, the CDR3 reads TGTGCCAGCTCTCCGGGACAGGGGGCCGAGCAGTACTTC. It specifies CASSPGQGAEQYF.

The J gene is TRBJ2-7, the V gene TRBV5-1; 8 bases fit TRBD1. The CDR3 contains 15 residues. Trimming at V came to 4 bases and at J to 5 bases, leaving 11 bases not matched to a gene. Germline assignment: CDR1 SGHRS and CDR2 YFSETQ. The CDR3 region is CASSPRTQGVDEQYF. The CDR3 bases are TGCGCCAGCAGCCCCCGGACACAGGGGGTCGACGAGCAGTACTTC.

V usage is TRBV18 and J usage is TRBJ2-3; 14 bases fit TRBD2. This CDR3 contains 17 residues. The V segment lost 3 bases and the J segment 1 base; nucleotides outside the gene matches: 3. Germline CDR1 reads KGHSH; CDR2 reads LQKENI. The DNA for the CDR3 is TGTGCCAGCTCACCGGAGGGACTAGCGGGGGGCACAGATACGCAGTATTTT. Amino acid sequence: CASSPEGLAGGTDTQYF.

V is TRBV9 and J is TRBJ2-1; maybe TRBD2 (5 bases). CDR1 and CDR2 (germline): SGDLS, YYNGEE. V was cut by 3 bases and J by 0 bases, with 7 bases left in between. The CDR3 contains 14 residues. Here the CDR3 DNA reads TGTGCCAGCAGCGAGGCGGGCTCCTACAATGAGCAGTTCTTC. Its protein is CASSEAGSYNEQFF.

This clone was recorded only once. This chain links TRBV30 with TRBJ2-7, with TRBD1 matching 9 bases. CDR3 length equals 14 residues. J was trimmed by 11 bases and V by 3 bases; bases with no gene match: 14. The germline V gene encodes CDR1 GTSNPN and CDR2 SVGIG (reference sequence). The CDR3 DNA sequence: TGTGCCTGGAGCCCAGGGCTGGGACGGACAGGGGAGTACTTC. Encoded protein: CAWSPGLGRTGEYF.

The gene calls are TRBV5-1 and TRBJ1-2, with D possibly matching TRBD1 (6 bases). V lost 2 bases to trimming and J lost 8 bases, with 16 bases between them. CDR1 and CDR2 (germline): SGHRS, YFSETQ. This CDR3 has 14 residues. This chain's CDR3 is CASSFIQGLNGYTF. CDR3 nucleotides: TGCGCCAGCAGCTTTATACAGGGTCTGAACGGCTACACCTTC.

The rearrangement uses TRBV6-5 and TRBJ1-4; TRBD1 matches at 9 bases. Germline CDR1 is MNHEY and CDR2 is SVGAGI. Losses at the gene ends were 5 bases for V and 6 bases for J; bases not matched to a gene: 1. The CDR3 runs to 13 residues. The CDR3 bases are TGTGCCAGCAGTAGGACAGGGGATGAAAAACTGTTTTTT. This encodes CASSRTGDEKLFF.

The gene calls are TRBV6-4 and TRBJ1-1; maybe TRBD1 (6 bases). CDR1 is MRHNA and CDR2 is SNTAGT in the germline V gene. Trimming removed 9 bases from V and 10 bases from J, with 15 bases in between. The CDR3 is 11 residues long. The CDR3 DNA follows: TGTGCCAGTAAGGGGGTTCGGGGAGCTTTCTTT. Translation: CASKGVRGAFF.

The chain has TRBV5-1 and TRBJ2-6; the D is unclear. CDR3 length equals 16 residues. V was trimmed by 0 bases and J by 0 bases, leaving 7 bases between them. CDR1 SGHRS and CDR2 YFSETQ come from the germline V gene. The CDR3 DNA is TGCGCCAGCAGCTTGGCCAAGAGCTCTGGGGCCAACGTCCTGACTTTC. Protein: CASSLAKSSGANVLTF.

J is TRBJ1-5 and V is TRBV18; D is unclear. This CDR3 has 13 amino acids. The germline gives CDR1 KGHSH, CDR2 LQKENI. Between the trimmed V and J ends, which lost 2 bases and 7 bases, there was a span of 9 bases. The CDR3: CASSPGRDQPQHF. The CDR3 nucleotides are TGTGCCAGCTCACCAGGGAGAGACCAGCCCCAGCATTTT.

This clone appeared once. The chain carries TRBV4-2 and TRBJ2-7; 8 nucleotides line up with TRBD2. The germline V gene has CDR1 LGHNA and CDR2 YNFKEQ. This CDR3 contains 16 residues. V shed 2 bases and J 3 bases; nucleotides not matched to a gene: 9. The CDR3 nucleotides are TGTGCCAGCAGCCAACAGGCTGGACTAGCAGTCTACGAGCAGTACTTC. This gives the protein CASSQQAGLAVYEQYF.

This chain connects TRBV19 to TRBJ2-7; 9 nucleotides line up with TRBD1. V shed 1 base, J shed 1 base, and the junction held 2 bases outside the gene matches. There are 15 residues in the CDR3. Germline V CDR1 and CDR2: LNHDA, SQIVND (reference sequence). The CDR3 loop is CASSIVQGASYEQYF. The CDR3 nucleotides are TGTGCCAGTAGTATAGTACAGGGGGCATCCTACGAGCAGTACTTC. The full variable domain, in which reference TRBV19 and TRBJ2-7 provide the parts outside the CDR3, is DGGITQSPKYLFRKEGQNVTLSCEQNLNHDAMYWYRQDPGQGLRLIYYSQIVNDFQKGDIAEGYSVSREKKESFPLTVTSAQKNPTAFYLCASSIVQGASYEQYFGPGTRLTVT.